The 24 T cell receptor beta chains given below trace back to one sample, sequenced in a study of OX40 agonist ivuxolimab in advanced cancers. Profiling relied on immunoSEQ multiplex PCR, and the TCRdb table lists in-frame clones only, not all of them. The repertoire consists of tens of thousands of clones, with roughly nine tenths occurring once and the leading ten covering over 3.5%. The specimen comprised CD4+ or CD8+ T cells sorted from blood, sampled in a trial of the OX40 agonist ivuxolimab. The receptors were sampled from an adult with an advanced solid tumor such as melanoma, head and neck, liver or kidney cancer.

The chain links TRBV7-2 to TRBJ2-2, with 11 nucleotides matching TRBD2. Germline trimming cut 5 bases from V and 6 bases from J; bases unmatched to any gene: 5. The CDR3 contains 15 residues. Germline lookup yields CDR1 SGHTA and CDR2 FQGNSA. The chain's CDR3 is CASSTSGSLSGELFF. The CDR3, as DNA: TGTGCCAGCAGCACTAGCGGGAGTCTATCCGGGGAGCTGTTTTTT.

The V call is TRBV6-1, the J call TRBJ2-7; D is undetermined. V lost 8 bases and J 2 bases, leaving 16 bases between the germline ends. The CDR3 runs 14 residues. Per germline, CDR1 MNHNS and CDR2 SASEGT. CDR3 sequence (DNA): TGTGCCAGCTATCACCCGGCCTACCCCTACGAGCAGTACGTC. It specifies CASYHPAYPYEQYV.

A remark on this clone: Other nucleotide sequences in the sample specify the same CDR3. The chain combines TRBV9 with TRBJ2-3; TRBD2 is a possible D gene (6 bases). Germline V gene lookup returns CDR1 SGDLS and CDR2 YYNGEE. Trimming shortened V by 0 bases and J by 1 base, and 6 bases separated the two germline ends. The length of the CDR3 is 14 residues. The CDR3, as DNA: TGTGCCAGCAGCGTAGGGAGGGGCACAGATACGCAGTATTTT. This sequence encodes CASSVGRGTDTQYF.

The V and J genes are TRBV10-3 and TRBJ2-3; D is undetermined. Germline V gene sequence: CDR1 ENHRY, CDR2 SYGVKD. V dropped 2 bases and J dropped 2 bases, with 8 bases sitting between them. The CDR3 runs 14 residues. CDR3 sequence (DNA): TGTGCCATCAGTGAGGTGGGGTACACAGATACGCAGTATTTT. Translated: CAISEVGYTDTQYF.

CDR3 sequence reads: CASRDRVIGELFF. Written as DNA, the CDR3 is TGTGCCAGCCGGGACAGGGTGATCGGGGAGCTGTTTTTT. The gene calls are TRBV21-1 and TRBJ2-2; the DNA was not compared with TRBD1, the D call given in the table. TRBV21-1 is annotated as a pseudogene. There are 13 residues in the CDR3.

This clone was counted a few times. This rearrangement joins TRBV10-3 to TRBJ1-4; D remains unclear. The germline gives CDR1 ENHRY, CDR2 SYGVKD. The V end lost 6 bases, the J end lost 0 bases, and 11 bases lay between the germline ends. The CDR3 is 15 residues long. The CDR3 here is CAISLTDATNEKLFF. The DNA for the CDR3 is TGTGCCATCAGCCTTACGGATGCAACTAATGAAAAACTGTTTTTT.

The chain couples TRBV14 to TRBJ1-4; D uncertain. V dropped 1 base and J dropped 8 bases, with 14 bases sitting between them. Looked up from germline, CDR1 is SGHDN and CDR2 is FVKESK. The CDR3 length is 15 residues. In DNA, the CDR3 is TGTGCCAGCAGCCAAGGCCTTGGAATCGGAGAAAAACTGTTTTTT. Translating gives CASSQGLGIGEKLFF. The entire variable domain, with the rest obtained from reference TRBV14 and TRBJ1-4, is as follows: EAGVTQFPSHSVIEKGQTVTLRCDPISGHDNLYWYRRVMGKEIKFLLHFVKESKQDESGMPNNRFLAERTGGTYSTLKVQPAELEDSGVYFCASSQGLGIGEKLFFGSGTQLSVL.

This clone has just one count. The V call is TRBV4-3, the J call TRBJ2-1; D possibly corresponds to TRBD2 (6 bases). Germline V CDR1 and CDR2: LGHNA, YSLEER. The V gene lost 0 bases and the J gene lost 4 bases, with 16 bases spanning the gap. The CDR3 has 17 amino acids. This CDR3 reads CASSQDHWQEGYNEQFF. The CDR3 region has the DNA TGCGCCAGCAGCCAAGATCATTGGCAGGAGGGGTACAATGAGCAGTTCTTC.

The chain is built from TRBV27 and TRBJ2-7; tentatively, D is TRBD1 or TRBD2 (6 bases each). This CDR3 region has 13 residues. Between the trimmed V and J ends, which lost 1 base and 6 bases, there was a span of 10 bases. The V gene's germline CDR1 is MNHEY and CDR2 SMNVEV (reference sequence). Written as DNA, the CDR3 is TGTGCCAGCAGTTTATTAGGGGGAGGCGAGCAGTACGTC. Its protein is CASSLLGGGEQYV.

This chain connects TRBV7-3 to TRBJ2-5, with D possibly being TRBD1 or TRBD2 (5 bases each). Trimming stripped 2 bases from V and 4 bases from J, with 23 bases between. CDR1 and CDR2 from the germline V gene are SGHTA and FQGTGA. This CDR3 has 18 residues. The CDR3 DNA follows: TGTGCCAGCAGCTTAGGGACGGACATTCCATCTCGAAGAGAGACCCAGTACTTC. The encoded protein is CASSLGTDIPSRRETQYF.

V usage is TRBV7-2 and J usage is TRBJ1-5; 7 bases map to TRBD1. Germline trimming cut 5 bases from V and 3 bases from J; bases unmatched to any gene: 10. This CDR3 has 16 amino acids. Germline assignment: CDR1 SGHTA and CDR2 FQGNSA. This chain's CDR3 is CASSPGTVLSNQPQHF. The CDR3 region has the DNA TGTGCCAGCAGCCCCGGGACAGTACTTTCCAATCAGCCCCAGCATTTT.

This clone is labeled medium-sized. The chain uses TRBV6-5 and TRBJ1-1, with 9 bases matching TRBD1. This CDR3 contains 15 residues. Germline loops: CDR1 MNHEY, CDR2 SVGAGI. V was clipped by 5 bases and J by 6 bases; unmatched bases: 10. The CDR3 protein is CASSHPGQGRAEAFF. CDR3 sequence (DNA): TGTGCCAGCAGTCACCCCGGACAGGGGAGGGCTGAAGCTTTCTTT.

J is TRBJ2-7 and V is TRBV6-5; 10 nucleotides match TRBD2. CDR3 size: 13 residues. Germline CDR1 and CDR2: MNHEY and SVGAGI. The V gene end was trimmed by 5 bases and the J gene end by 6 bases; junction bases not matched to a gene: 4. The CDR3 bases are TGTGCCAGCAGTCTAGCGGGAGCAAGCGAGCAGTACTTC. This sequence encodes CASSLAGASEQYF.

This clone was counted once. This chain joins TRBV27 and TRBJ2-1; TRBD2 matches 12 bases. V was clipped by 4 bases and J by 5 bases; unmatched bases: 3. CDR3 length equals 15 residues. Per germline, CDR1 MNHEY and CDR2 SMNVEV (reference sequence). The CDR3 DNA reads TGTGCCAGCAGTTGGCTAGCGGGGGGGCACAATGAGCAGTTCTTC. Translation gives CASSWLAGGHNEQFF.

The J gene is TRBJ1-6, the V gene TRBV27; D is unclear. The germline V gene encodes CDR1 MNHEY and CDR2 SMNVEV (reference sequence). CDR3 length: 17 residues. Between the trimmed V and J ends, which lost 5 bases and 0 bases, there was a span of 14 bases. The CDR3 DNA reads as TGTGCCAGCAGTCCCACCCCATTGAGCTCCTATAATTCACCCCTCCACTTT. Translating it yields CASSPTPLSSYNSPLHF.

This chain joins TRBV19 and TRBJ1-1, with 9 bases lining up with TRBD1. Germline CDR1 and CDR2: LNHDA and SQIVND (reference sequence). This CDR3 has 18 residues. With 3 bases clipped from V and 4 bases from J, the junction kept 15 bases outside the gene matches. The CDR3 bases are TGTGCCAGTAGTATCCCCCTCTTCCTGGAGACAGGGGGCACTGAAGCTTTCTTT. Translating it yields CASSIPLFLETGGTEAFF.

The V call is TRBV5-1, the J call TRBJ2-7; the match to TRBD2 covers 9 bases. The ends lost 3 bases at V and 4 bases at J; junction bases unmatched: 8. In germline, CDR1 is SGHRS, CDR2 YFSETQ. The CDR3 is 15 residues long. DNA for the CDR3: TGCGCCAGCAGCTGGACTAGCGAACAAACTTACGAGCAGTACTTC. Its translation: CASSWTSEQTYEQYF.

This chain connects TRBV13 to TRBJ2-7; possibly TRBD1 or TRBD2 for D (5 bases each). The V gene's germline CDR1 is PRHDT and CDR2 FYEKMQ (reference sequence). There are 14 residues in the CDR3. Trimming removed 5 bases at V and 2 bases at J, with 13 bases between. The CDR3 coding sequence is TGTGCCAGCAGCCGGGCGAGAGGGGCCTACGAGCAGTACTTC. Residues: CASSRARGAYEQYF.

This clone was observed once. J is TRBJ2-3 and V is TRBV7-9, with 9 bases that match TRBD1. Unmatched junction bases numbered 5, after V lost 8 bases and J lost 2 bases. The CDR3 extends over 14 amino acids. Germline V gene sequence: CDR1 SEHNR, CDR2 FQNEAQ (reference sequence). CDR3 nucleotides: TGTGCCAGCGTCGGACAGGGGATCACAGATACGCAGTATTTT. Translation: CASVGQGITDTQYF.

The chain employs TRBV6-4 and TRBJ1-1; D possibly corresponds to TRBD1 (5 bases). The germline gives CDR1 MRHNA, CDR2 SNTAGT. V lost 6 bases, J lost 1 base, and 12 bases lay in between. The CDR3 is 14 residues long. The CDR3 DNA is TGTGCCAGCAGACATCAGGGTTCGAACACTGAAGCTTTCTTT. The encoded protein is CASRHQGSNTEAFF.

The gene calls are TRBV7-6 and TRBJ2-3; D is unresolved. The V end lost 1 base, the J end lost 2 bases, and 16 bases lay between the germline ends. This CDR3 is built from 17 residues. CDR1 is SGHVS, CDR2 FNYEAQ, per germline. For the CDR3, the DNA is TGTGCCAGCAGCTTAGTAGTCACAAGCAGATACACAGATACGCAGTATTTT. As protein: CASSLVVTSRYTDTQYF.

The CDR3 coding sequence is TGTGCCAGCAGCTTATCCGAGAGCTCCTACAATGAGCAGTTCTTC. This gives the protein CASSLSESSYNEQFF. The rearrangement uses TRBV11-2 and TRBJ2-1, with D uncertain. The CDR3 extends over 15 amino acids. Germline values: CDR1 SGHAT, CDR2 FQNNGV. The V end was cut by 2 bases, the J end by 0 bases, with 8 bases between.

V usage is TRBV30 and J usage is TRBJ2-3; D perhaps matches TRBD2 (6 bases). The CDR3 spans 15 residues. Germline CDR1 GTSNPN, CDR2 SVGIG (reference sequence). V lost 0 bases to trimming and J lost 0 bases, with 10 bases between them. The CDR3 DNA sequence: TGTGCCTGGAGTGTCCGCGGGGCTAGCACAGATACGCAGTATTTT. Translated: CAWSVRGASTDTQYF.

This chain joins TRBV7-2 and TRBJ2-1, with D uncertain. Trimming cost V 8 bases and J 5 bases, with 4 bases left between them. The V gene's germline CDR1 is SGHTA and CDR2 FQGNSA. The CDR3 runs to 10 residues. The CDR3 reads CASGHNEQFF. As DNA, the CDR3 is TGTGCCAGCGGACACAATGAGCAGTTCTTC.